This T cell receptor (beta chain) is drawn from a study of T cells in localized non-small cell lung cancer. As for this clone: What it recognizes is unknown.

Measured with immunoSEQ multiplex PCR; TCRdb has only the in-frame clones, and not every one. The sample has 90,000 to 95,000 clones; 87% are singletons. The CDR3 runs 14 residues. Trimming removed 6 bases from V and 3 bases from J; junction bases left unmatched: 7. Germline V gives CDR1 MDHEN, CDR2 SYDVKM. Study conclusions and caveats: The greatest T cell clonality was found in uninvolved adjacent lung (higher than in tumor). Longer overall survival was associated with a higher density of T cells in the blood. Detection in adjacent lung was observed for a median around 55 of the top 100 tumor clones.

The chain carries TRBV28 and TRBJ2-5, with 7 bases aligning to TRBD2. The sequence was collected from a man aged 40 to 70 with stage I squamous cell lung carcinoma. Specimen: peripheral blood, collected before any cancer treatment. CDR3 region: CASRLGRGEETQYF. As DNA, the CDR3 is TGTGCCAGCAGACTGGGTCGGGGGGAAGAGACCCAGTACTTC.